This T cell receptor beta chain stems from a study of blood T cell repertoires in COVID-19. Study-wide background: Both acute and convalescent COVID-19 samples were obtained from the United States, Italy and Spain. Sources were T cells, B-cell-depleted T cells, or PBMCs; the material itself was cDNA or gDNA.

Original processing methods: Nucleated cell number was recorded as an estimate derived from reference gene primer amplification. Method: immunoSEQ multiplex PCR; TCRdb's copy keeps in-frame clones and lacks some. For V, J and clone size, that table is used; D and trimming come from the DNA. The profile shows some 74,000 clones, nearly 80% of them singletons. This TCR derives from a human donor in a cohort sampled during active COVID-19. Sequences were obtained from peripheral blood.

The CDR3 reads CASSLSPGNTEAFF. In DNA, the CDR3 is TGTGCCAGCAGCTTATCCCCGGGGAACACTGAAGCTTTCTTT. The rearrangement joins TRBV7-3 to TRBJ1-1; no reliable D call. CDR3 length: 14 amino acids. Germline V lookup: CDR1 SGHTA, CDR2 FQGTGA. Trimming removed 2 bases at V and 1 base at J, with 8 bases between.